This T cell receptor (beta chain) was observed in a study of blood T cell repertoires in COVID-19. As for the study in general: Specimens from acute and convalescent COVID-19 originated in the United States, Italy and Spain. T cells, B-cell-depleted T cells, or PBMCs provided the cDNA or gDNA that served as material.

CDR3 length equals 12 residues. Trimming cost V 5 bases and J 6 bases, with 11 bases left between them. Germline V gene data show CDR1 as LNHDA and CDR2 as SQIVND (reference sequence). Original handling: Amplification of reference gene primers provided the estimated nucleated cell counts. Libraries were prepared by immunoSEQ multiplex PCR; TCRdb keeps only in-frame clonotypes and omits some of them. V and J calls and clone size are given by that table; D and trimming were obtained from the DNA. The data contain 75,000 or so clones, less than 90% of them singletons. The V and J genes are TRBV19 and TRBJ2-7, with TRBD1 as a possible D gene (6 bases). This receptor was identified in a man aged 50-59 years with acute or convalescent COVID-19. Sequencing was carried out using peripheral blood. The CDR3 sequence is CASSSLGGEQYF. CDR3 coding DNA: TGTGCCAGTAGTTCCTTAGGGGGCGAGCAGTACTTC.